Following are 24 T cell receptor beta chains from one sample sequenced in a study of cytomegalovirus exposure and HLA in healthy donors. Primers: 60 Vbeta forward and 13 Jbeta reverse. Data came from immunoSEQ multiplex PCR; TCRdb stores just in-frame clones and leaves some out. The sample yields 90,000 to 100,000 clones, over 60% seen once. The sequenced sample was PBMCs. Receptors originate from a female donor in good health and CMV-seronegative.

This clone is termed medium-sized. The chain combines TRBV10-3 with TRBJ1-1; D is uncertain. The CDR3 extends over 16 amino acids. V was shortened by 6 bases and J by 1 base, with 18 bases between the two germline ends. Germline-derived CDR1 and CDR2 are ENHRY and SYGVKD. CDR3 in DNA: TGTGCCATCAGCAAACCCGCTCCGGGTGGGAACACTGAAGCTTTCTTT. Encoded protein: CAISKPAPGGNTEAFF.

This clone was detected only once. The CDR3 bases are TGTGCCAGCAGCTTGGAGAGACAGTACGGCTACACCTTC. Its protein is CASSLERQYGYTF. The chain has TRBV5-4 and TRBJ1-2; the D gene is possibly TRBD1 (5 bases). CDR1 SGHNT and CDR2 YYREEE come from the germline V gene (reference sequence). Trimming removed 0 bases from V and 8 bases from J, with 11 bases in between. The CDR3 spans 13 residues. The full variable domain, its missing parts supplied by reference TRBV5-4 and TRBJ1-2, is ETGVTQSPTHLIKTRGQQVTLRCSSQSGHNTVSWYQQALGQGPQFIFQYYREEENGRGNFPPRFSGLQFPNYSSELNVNALELDDSALYLCASSLERQYGYTFGSGTRLTVV.

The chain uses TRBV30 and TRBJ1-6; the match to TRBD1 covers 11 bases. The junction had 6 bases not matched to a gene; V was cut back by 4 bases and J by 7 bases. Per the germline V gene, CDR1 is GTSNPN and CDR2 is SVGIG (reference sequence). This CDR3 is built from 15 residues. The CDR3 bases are TGTGCCTGGACCGCCGGGACAGGGGGAAATTCACCCCTCCACTTT. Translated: CAWTAGTGGNSPLHF. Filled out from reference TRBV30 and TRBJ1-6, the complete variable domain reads SQTIHQWPATLVQPVGSPLSLECTVEGTSNPNLYWYRQAAGRGLQLLFYSVGIGQISSEVPQNLSASRPQDRQFILSSKKLLLSDSGFYLCAWTAGTGGNSPLHFGNGTRLTVT.

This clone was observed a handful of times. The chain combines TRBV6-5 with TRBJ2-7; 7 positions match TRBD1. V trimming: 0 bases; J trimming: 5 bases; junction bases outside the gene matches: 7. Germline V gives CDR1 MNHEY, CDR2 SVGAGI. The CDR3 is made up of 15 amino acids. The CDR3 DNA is TGTGCCAGCAGTTACTCCGACAGGGTCCTTCACGAGCAGTACTTC. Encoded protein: CASSYSDRVLHEQYF.

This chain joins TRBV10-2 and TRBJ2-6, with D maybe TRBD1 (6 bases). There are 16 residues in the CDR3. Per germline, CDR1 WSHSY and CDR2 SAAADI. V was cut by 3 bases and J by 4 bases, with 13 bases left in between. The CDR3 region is CASSDHRVPGANVLTF. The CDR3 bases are TGCGCCAGCAGTGACCACAGGGTACCCGGGGCCAACGTCCTGACTTTC.

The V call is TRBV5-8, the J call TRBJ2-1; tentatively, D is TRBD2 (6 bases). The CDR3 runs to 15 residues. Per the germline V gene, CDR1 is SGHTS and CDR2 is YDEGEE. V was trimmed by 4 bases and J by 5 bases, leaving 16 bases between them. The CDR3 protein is CASSPLWGGDNEQFF. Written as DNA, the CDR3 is TGTGCCAGCAGCCCCCTGTGGGGCGGGGACAATGAGCAGTTCTTC.

The CDR3 DNA follows: TGTGCCAGCCTCGCGTTCCAGACCCAGTACTTC. Its protein product is CASLAFQTQYF. The chain is built from TRBV11-2 and TRBJ2-5, with no clear D. Trimming cost V 8 bases and J 6 bases, with 10 bases left between them. The CDR3 loop spans 11 amino acids. Germline V lookup: CDR1 SGHAT, CDR2 FQNNGV.

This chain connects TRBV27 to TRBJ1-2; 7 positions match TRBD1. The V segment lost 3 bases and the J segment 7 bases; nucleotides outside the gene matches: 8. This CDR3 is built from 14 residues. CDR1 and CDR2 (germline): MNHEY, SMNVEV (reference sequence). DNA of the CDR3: TGTGCCAGCAGTTTGTCGCGACAGGGTGGTGGCTACACCTTC. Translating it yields CASSLSRQGGGYTF.

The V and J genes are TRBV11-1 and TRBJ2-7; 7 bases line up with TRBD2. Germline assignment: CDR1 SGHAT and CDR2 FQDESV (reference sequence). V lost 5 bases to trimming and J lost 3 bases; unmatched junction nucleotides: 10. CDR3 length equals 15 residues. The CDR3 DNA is TGTGCCAGCAGCAAAAAGGCGGGAGCGCACTACGAGCAGTACTTC. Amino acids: CASSKKAGAHYEQYF.

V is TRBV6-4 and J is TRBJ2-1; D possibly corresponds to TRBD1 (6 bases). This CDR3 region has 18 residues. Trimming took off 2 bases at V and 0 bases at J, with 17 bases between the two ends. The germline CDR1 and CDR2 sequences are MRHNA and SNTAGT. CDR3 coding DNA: TGTGCCAGCAGTGACGTTTCACTGACAGGCCACTCCTACAATGAGCAGTTCTTC. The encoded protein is CASSDVSLTGHSYNEQFF.

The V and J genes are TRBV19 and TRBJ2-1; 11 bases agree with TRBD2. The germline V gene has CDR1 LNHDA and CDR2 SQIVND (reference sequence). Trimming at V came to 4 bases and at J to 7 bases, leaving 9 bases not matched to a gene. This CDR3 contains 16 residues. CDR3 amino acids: CASSTMLAGGRNEQFF. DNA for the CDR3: TGTGCCAGTAGTACGATGCTAGCGGGAGGAAGGAATGAGCAGTTCTTC.

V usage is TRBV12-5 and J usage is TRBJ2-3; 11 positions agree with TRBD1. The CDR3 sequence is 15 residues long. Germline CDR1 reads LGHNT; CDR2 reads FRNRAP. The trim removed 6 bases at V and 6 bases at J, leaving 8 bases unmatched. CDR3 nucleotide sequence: TGTGCTAGTGGCTTTGCGGGACAGGGGGATGATACGCAGTATTTT. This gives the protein CASGFAGQGDDTQYF.

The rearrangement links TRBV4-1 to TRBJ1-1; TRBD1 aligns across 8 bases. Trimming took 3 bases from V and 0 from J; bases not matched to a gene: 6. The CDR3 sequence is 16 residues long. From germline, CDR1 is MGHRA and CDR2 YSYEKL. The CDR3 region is CASSHKRQGMNTEAFF. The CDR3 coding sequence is TGCGCCAGCAGCCACAAGAGACAGGGGATGAACACTGAAGCTTTCTTT.

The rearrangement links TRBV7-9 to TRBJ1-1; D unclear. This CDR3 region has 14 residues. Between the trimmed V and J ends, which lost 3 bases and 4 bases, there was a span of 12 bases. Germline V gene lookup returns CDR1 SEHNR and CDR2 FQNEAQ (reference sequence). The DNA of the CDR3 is TGTGCCAGCAGCTTGGCCCGACACGGCACTGAAGCTTTCTTT. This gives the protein CASSLARHGTEAFF.

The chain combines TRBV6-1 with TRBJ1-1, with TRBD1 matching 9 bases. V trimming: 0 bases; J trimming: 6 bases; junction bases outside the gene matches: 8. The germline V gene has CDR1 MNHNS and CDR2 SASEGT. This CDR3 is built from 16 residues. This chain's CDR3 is CASSEALGTGSPEAFF. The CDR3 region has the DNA TGTGCCAGCAGTGAAGCGCTTGGGACAGGGAGCCCTGAAGCTTTCTTT.

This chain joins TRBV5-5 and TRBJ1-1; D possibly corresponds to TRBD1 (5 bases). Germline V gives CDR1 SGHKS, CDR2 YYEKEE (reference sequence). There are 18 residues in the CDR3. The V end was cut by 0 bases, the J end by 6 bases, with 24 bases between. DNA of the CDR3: TGTGCCAGCAGCTTGGGGCAGGGTGCCAGTATCTACTTGGCTGAAGCTTTCTTT. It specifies CASSLGQGASIYLAEAFF.

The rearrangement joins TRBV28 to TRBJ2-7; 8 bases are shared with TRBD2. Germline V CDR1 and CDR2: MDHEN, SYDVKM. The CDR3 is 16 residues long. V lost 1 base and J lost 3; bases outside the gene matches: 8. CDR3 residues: CASSLSSAGVGYEQYF. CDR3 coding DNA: TGTGCCAGCAGTTTATCTTCAGCGGGAGTGGGCTACGAGCAGTACTTC.

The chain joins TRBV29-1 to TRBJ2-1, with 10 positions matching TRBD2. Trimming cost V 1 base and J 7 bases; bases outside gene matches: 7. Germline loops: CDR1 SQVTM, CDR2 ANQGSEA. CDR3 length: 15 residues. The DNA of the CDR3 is TGCAGCGTTGAAGGTAGTAGCGGGGGGCCGAATGAGCAGTTCTTC. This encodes CSVEGSSGGPNEQFF.

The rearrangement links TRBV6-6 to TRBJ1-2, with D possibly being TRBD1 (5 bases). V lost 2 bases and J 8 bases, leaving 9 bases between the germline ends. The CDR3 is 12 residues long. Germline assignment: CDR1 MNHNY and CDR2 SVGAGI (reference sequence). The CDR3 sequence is CASSYVRGGYTF. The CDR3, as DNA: TGTGCCAGCAGTTACGTACGGGGGGGCTACACCTTC.

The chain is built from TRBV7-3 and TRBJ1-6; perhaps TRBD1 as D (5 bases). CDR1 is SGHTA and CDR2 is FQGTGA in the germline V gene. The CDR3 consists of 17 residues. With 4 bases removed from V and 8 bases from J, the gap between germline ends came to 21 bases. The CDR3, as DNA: TGTGCCAGCAGCTCTGCCCCCACGACAGTAATTTATTCACCCCTCCACTTT. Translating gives CASSSAPTTVIYSPLHF.

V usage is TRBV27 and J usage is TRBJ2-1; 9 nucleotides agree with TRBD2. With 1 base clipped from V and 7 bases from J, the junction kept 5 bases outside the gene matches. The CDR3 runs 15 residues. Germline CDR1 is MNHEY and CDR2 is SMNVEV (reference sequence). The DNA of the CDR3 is TGTGCCAGCAGTTTATTCGCGGGAGGGATTAATGAGCAGTTCTTC. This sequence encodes CASSLFAGGINEQFF.

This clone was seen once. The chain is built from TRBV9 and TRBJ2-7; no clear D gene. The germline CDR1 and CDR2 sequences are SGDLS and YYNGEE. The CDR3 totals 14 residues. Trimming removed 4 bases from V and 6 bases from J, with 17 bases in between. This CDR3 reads CASSPQDTVSEQYF. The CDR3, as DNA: TGTGCCAGCAGCCCCCAGGATACAGTGAGCGAGCAGTACTTC.

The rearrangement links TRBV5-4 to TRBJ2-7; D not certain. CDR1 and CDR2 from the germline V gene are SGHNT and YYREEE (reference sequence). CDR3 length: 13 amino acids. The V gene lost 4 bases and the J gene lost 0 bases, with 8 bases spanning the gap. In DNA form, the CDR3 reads TGTGCCAGCAGCCCGCGAAGCTCCTACGAGCAGTACTTC. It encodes CASSPRSSYEQYF.

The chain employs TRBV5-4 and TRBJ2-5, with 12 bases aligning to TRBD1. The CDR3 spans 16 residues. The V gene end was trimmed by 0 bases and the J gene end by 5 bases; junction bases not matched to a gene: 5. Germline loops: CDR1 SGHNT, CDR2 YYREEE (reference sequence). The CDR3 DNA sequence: TGTGCCAGCAGCTTGGGGGGGACAGGGGGCTTGGAGACCCAGTACTTC. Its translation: CASSLGGTGGLETQYF.